This entry describes one T cell receptor (beta chain). Which antigen it targets is not known. Per-base qualities were not stored, and no clone one base away is much larger. The CDR3 regions of human TCRbeta chains were analyzed by immunosequencing. Per the original workflow: TCRs in the repertoires were matched against a reference library of SARS-CoV-2-specific TCRs that had been generated with the MIRA antigen-specificity platform. Breadth was defined as the fraction of unique TCRs that were SARS-CoV-2-associated. Depth was defined as the fraction of total T cells that were SARS-CoV-2-associated. Using the MIRA data, each spike-specific TCR was mapped to the spike region that the TCR reacts to and placed in a CD4 or CD8 class. Log10-transformed breadth and depth values were compared by one-way ANOVA with Sidak's multiple comparisons tests. This immuneACCESS table, as held by TCRdb, lists in-frame sequences with V and J called but not all clones. Of the missing ones, under half trace to an unresolved V gene in checked studies; the others have no known cause. Clonal size and the V and J genes are those of that table, whereas D and trimming came from the DNA. Here the sample has about 56,000 clones; approximately 88% occur a single time. The top ten constitute roughly 14% of the sample.

The sample is drawn from a study of T cell responses to AZD1222 COVID-19 vaccine (dated by TCRdb to about 2021). Background for the entire study: AZD1222 recipients given second doses at about 4 weeks or at about 12 weeks were pooled, since spike-specific TCR depth and breadth were not found to differ between the two schedules. TCR sequencing was performed for about 250 trial participants, of whom about 210 were given two doses of AZD1222 and about 25 were given two doses of MenACWY control vaccine. Trial participants were enrolled by age into 18-55, 56-69 and 70-plus year subgroups, with roughly 160, 29 and 62 TCR-sequenced participants respectively. Overall study outcomes, separate from this receptor: Because no day 14 peak-response samples were available, the repertoires could be characterized only after the peak T cell response. In the small 56-69-year group, the increase in depth fell short of significance, most likely because of low power. Spike-specific TCR breadth and depth rose significantly after two AZD1222 doses compared with day 0 and with MenACWY recipients. The vaccine-associated CD4 TCRs covered the entire spike protein, and the dominant responses fell in regions 160-218 and 743-854. Conclusions about previously exposed vaccinees are limited because only a handful of AZD1222 recipients were SARS-CoV-2 seropositive at baseline. Participants were mostly white British and included more females than males, and it was suggested by the authors that clonal diversity may have been underestimated. Epitopes outside the regions mutated in the B.1.351 and B.1.1.7 variants were reportedly recognized by nearly half of the unique spike-specific TCRs.

From the cysteine up to the phenylalanine, the CDR3 has a length of 15 residues. CDR3 DNA only is kept here, 45 bases in frame from base 1. According to the germline V gene, CDR1 reads SGHAT and CDR2 reads FQNNGV. The germline V end is reduced by 0 bases and the J end by 7 bases; junction bases left unmatched: 7. Taken with the paper, the label for time point translates to: baseline before first vaccination. The vaccinee samples were drawn from two UK trials, COV001 and COV002, one of which was a single-blind randomized controlled phase 2/3 trial testing AZD1222 (ChAdOx1 nCoV-19) in healthy adults. For TCRbeta chain sequencing, PBMC samples were collected from trial participants at day 0 and at day 28 after the second dose.

Source: peripheral blood, taken on day 0 of AZD1222 vaccination. The chain is encoded by TRBV11-2 joined to TRBJ1-2; the junction holds 8 bases that match TRBD1. This clonotype was obtained from an adult in good health. The CDR3 in this case is CASSLEGQAARGYTF. The bases read TGTGCCAGCAGCTTAGAGGGACAGGCCGCGCGTGGCTACACCTTC.